This passage covers 24 T cell receptor beta chains from one sample sequenced in a study of blood T cell repertoires in COVID-19. Data came from immunoSEQ multiplex PCR; TCRdb stores just in-frame clones and leaves some out. The sample has about 250,000 clones, about 86% seen once. The sample was peripheral blood. The origin of the receptors is a man of 80 years or more with acute or convalescent COVID-19.

The rearrangement joins TRBV9 to TRBJ2-1; 8 bases agree with TRBD2. CDR1 and CDR2 from the germline V gene are SGDLS and YYNGEE. V was pared by 8 bases and J by 3 bases, with 19 bases of the junction left unmatched. The length of the CDR3 is 18 residues. The CDR3 DNA sequence: TGTGCCAGGACACCGGCAGCCGAGCGGGAGCGCGTCTACAATGAGCAGTTCTTC. Protein product: CARTPAAERERVYNEQFF.

The chain has TRBV12-5 and TRBJ1-3, with a tentative D call TRBD1 (6 bases). V was trimmed by 1 base and J by 4 bases, leaving 17 bases between them. Germline lookup yields CDR1 LGHNT and CDR2 FRNRAP. The CDR3 has 17 amino acids. CDR3 bases: TGTGCTAGTGGTTTGGGAGAACAGGGAGTATCGGGAAACACCATATATTTT. Protein: CASGLGEQGVSGNTIYF.

The chain employs TRBV6-6 and TRBJ2-1; D is possibly TRBD1 (5 bases). CDR1 and CDR2 (germline): MNHNY, SVGAGI (reference sequence). The CDR3 runs to 16 residues. The V end lost 5 bases, the J end lost 3 bases, and 17 bases lay between the germline ends. As DNA, the CDR3 is TGTGCCAGCAGTCCCGCCCGTCTGGGGCTCTACAATGAGCAGTTCTTC. This codes for CASSPARLGLYNEQFF.

This chain uses TRBV19 with TRBJ2-5; a possible D gene is TRBD2 (5 bases). The CDR3 extends over 13 amino acids. Per germline, CDR1 LNHDA and CDR2 SQIVND (reference sequence). V was clipped by 4 bases and J by 1 base, with 7 bases between them. CDR3 DNA: TGTGCCAGTAGTACAAGCGGCCAAGAGACCCAGTACTTC. This gives the protein CASSTSGQETQYF.

The chain uses TRBV7-3 and TRBJ2-1; D might be TRBD2 (6 bases). Per the germline V gene, CDR1 is SGHTA and CDR2 is FQGTGA. The CDR3 totals 15 residues. Trimming pared 5 bases from V and 2 bases from J, leaving 13 bases between. CDR3: CASSPRESAYNEQFF. CDR3 sequence (DNA): TGTGCCAGCAGCCCCCGGGAGAGCGCCTACAATGAGCAGTTCTTC. Supplemented by reference TRBV7-3 and TRBJ2-1, the full variable domain reads GAGVSQTPSNKVTEKGKYVELRCDPISGHTALYWYRQSLGQGPEFLIYFQGTGAADDSGLPNDRFFAVRPEGSVSTLKIQRTERGDSAVYLCASSPRESAYNEQFFGPGTRLTVL.

The chain couples TRBV27 to TRBJ2-3, with 9 bases fitting TRBD2. Germline loops: CDR1 MNHEY, CDR2 SMNVEV (reference sequence). Germline trimming cut 5 bases from V and 6 bases from J; bases unmatched to any gene: 15. The CDR3 runs 17 residues. CDR3 coding DNA: TGTGCCAGCAGTCCCCGACTAGCGGTCATTATCCGGGATACGCAGTATTTT. Translated: CASSPRLAVIIRDTQYF.

V gene TRBV19 combines with J gene TRBJ1-2, with 7 bases identical to TRBD1. This CDR3 comprises 15 residues. V was pared by 5 bases and J by 1 base, with 7 bases of the junction left unmatched. The germline V gene has CDR1 LNHDA and CDR2 SQIVND (reference sequence). CDR3 sequence: CASSPGQALNYGYTF. The CDR3 bases are TGTGCCAGTAGTCCCGGACAGGCGCTTAACTATGGCTACACCTTC. Combining the CDR3 with reference TRBV19 and TRBJ1-2 gives the whole variable domain DGGITQSPKYLFRKEGQNVTLSCEQNLNHDAMYWYRQDPGQGLRLIYYSQIVNDFQKGDIAEGYSVSREKKESFPLTVTSAQKNPTAFYLCASSPGQALNYGYTFGSGTRLTVV.

On this clone: The junction differs from germline at one of its ends, possibly a read error. The rearrangement joins TRBV14 to TRBJ1-1; the D gene is possibly TRBD1 (6 bases). Germline lookup yields CDR1 SGHDN and CDR2 FVKESK. The CDR3 totals 15 residues. Here the CDR3 reads CASSERGSVKTEAFF. The CDR3 DNA reads TGTGCCAGCAGCGAAAGGGGGAGCGTGAAGACTGAAGCTTTCTTT. Combining the CDR3 with reference TRBV14 and TRBJ1-1 gives the whole variable domain EAGVTQFPSHSVIEKGQTVTLRCDPISGHDNLYWYRRVMGKEIKFLLHFVKESKQDESGMPNNRFLAERTGGTYSTLKVQPAELEDSGVYFCASSERGSVKTEAFFGQGTRLTVV.

This chain joins TRBV5-1 and TRBJ2-5, with a tentative D call TRBD1 (5 bases). CDR3 length: 14 amino acids. Trimming cost V 1 base and J 5 bases, with 12 bases left between them. Per germline, CDR1 SGHRS and CDR2 YFSETQ. The CDR3 nucleotides are TGCGCCAGCAGCTTGAAACAGGCTGCGGAGACCCAGTACTTC. Its translation is CASSLKQAAETQYF.

The chain has TRBV10-3 and TRBJ1-5, with 9 bases matching TRBD1. The CDR3 has 14 residues. The germline V gene encodes CDR1 ENHRY and CDR2 SYGVKD. V shed 4 bases, J shed 4 bases, and the junction held 2 bases outside the gene matches. CDR3 in DNA: TGTGCCATCAGTGGGACAGGGGAGAATCAGCCCCAGCATTTT. Protein: CAISGTGENQPQHF.

This chain joins TRBV4-1 and TRBJ1-5, with no clear D. In germline, CDR1 is MGHRA, CDR2 YSYEKL. The CDR3 runs to 17 residues. Trimming cost V 6 bases and J 0 bases, with 18 bases left between them. This CDR3 reads CASSSSPIRYSNQPQHF. CDR3 sequence (DNA): TGCGCCAGCAGTTCGTCTCCGATCCGCTATAGCAATCAGCCCCAGCATTTT.

J is TRBJ1-5 and V is TRBV6-1; D is perhaps TRBD1 (6 bases). Between the trimmed V and J ends, which lost 1 base and 6 bases, there was a span of 13 bases. The CDR3 sequence is 15 residues long. The germline V gene encodes CDR1 MNHNS and CDR2 SASEGT. The CDR3 nucleotides are TGTGCCAGCAGTGAAGGACAGGCGAGCGGTCAGCCCCAGCATTTT. Protein: CASSEGQASGQPQHF.

This rearrangement joins TRBV3-1 (or the pseudogene TRBV3-2) to TRBJ2-5; 8 positions match TRBD2. This CDR3 contains 13 residues. After removal of 7 bases from V and 5 bases from J, the junction contained 6 bases not matched to a gene. CDR1 is LGHDT and CDR2 is YNNKEL in the germline V gene (reference sequence). Here the CDR3 DNA reads TGTGCCAGCACCCCAGGCGGGAGGGAGACCCAGTACTTC. Translating gives CASTPGGRETQYF.

The chain couples TRBV5-4 to TRBJ2-5, with D possibly matching TRBD2 (7 bases). Per germline, CDR1 SGHNT and CDR2 YYREEE (reference sequence). This CDR3 comprises 14 residues. Trimming removed 4 bases at V and 5 bases at J, with 15 bases between. This chain's CDR3 is CASSKGGALETQYF. The CDR3 coding sequence is TGTGCCAGCAGCAAGGGGGGGGCGTTGGAGACCCAGTACTTC.

The V and J genes are TRBV7-9 and TRBJ2-2, with a possible D match to TRBD1 (6 bases). The CDR3 loop spans 15 amino acids. The germline CDR1 and CDR2 sequences are SEHNR and FQNEAQ (reference sequence). Trimming took off 5 bases at V and 3 bases at J, with 13 bases between the two ends. The DNA of the CDR3 is TGTGCCAGCAGCCCTCAGGGGATGGACACCGGGGAGCTGTTTTTT. Translated: CASSPQGMDTGELFF.

This chain's CDR3 is CASSLVAADTDTQYF. Written as DNA, the CDR3 is TGTGCCAGCAGCTTAGTAGCGGCTGACACAGATACGCAGTATTTT. The J gene is TRBJ2-3, the V gene TRBV7-2; possible D gene TRBD2, 6 bases. Germline assignment: CDR1 SGHTA and CDR2 FQGNSA. This CDR3 is 15 amino acids long. Deletions cut 1 base from V and 2 bases from J, with 10 bases between.

This chain joins TRBV6-2 or TRBV6-3 and TRBJ2-5; 8 bases are shared with TRBD2. The CDR3 extends over 14 amino acids. Germline lookup yields CDR1 MNHEY and CDR2 SVGEGT. With V trimmed by 2 bases and J by 7 bases, 6 bases remained unmatched. Written as DNA, the CDR3 is TGTGCCAGCAGTTACGGTAGCGGGGCCCCGACCCAGTACTTC. The encoded protein is CASSYGSGAPTQYF.

The V and J genes are TRBV7-9 and TRBJ2-1; 10 bases are a match to TRBD1. V lost 5 bases and J lost 6; bases outside the gene matches: 10. The CDR3 spans 16 residues. Germline-derived CDR1 and CDR2 are SEHNR and FQNEAQ (reference sequence). The CDR3 DNA reads TGTGCCAGCAGCCCCGAACCCGGGACAGGGGCCAATGAGCAGTTCTTC. Protein product: CASSPEPGTGANEQFF.

The V gene is TRBV4-2, the J gene TRBJ2-7, with a possible D match to TRBD2 (6 bases). This CDR3 is 16 amino acids long. CDR1 and CDR2 from the germline V gene are LGHNA and YNFKEQ. V shed 0 bases and J shed 1 base, with 13 bases lying between them. The CDR3 DNA is TGTGCCAGCAGCCAAGATTGGGCTAGCGCGTCCTACGAGCAGTACTTC. It is translated as CASSQDWASASYEQYF.

The rearrangement links TRBV7-9 to TRBJ2-1, with 9 bases identical to TRBD1. V gave up 2 bases and J gave up 8 bases; unmatched junction bases: 7. Germline CDR1 is SEHNR and CDR2 is FQNEAQ (reference sequence). The CDR3 length is 15 residues. The CDR3: CASSLIGTGFDEQFF. For the CDR3, the DNA is TGTGCCAGCAGCTTAATTGGGACAGGGTTCGATGAGCAGTTCTTC.

The chain uses TRBV2 and TRBJ1-2; the D is unclear. The CDR3 extends over 13 amino acids. With 3 bases removed from V and 3 bases from J, the gap between germline ends came to 8 bases. The V gene's germline CDR1 is SNHLY and CDR2 FYNNEI. The CDR3 nucleotides read TGTGCCAGCAGTGAGGAGGGAGACTATGGCTACACCTTC. Its translation is CASSEEGDYGYTF.

This chain links TRBV12-3 or TRBV12-4 with TRBJ1-5; no reliable D call. The V and J ends lost 6 bases and 4 bases respectively, with 10 bases between them. The CDR3 consists of 13 residues. Here the CDR3 DNA reads TGTGCCAGCAGCTTAAGCAGGAATCAGCCCCAGCATTTT. Its protein product is CASSLSRNQPQHF.

A note on this clone: The sample carries other DNA sequences with the same CDR3. The chain recombines TRBV27 with TRBJ1-2, with D possibly matching TRBD1 (5 bases). Germline lookup yields CDR1 MNHEY and CDR2 SMNVEV (reference sequence). V was clipped by 3 bases and J by 4 bases, with 18 bases between them. CDR3 length: 16 residues. CDR3 sequence (DNA): TGTGCCAGCAGTTTGATAGGAGGTGCGGGGGGCTATGGCTACACCTTC. As protein: CASSLIGGAGGYGYTF.

This clone has only a few counts. This chain joins TRBV5-1 and TRBJ2-7, with no clear D. Trimming shortened V by 0 bases and J by 3 bases, and 13 bases separated the two germline ends. Germline loops: CDR1 SGHRS, CDR2 YFSETQ. CDR3 length: 15 residues. The CDR3 nucleotides are TGCGCCAGCAGCTTGGTTCAAGATAGCTTCTACGAGCAGTACTTC. Protein sequence: CASSLVQDSFYEQYF.